Listed below are T cell receptor beta chains from one sample, sequenced in a study of blood T cells in healthy people across ages. TCRdb processed the 5' RACE reads anew with MiXCR; each CDR3 protein has one entry. The table has 1,500,000 or so distinct CDR3 sequences, less than 45% seen once. The sample comprised blood. The receptors were gathered from a woman younger than 30 in good health. The CDR3 runs from the conserved cysteine through the conserved F or W. A D gene is named only where the DNA matches it firmly. Clone size is given for some rows only: seen once, a few or many times, or a class if the clone is expanded.

clone_size d_call j_call v_call cdr3_aa cdr3_nt
. TRBD1 TRBJ2-7 TRBV12-3/TRBV12-4 CASRTDRGRYEQYF TGTGCCAGCAGAACGGACAGGGGCCGCTACGAGCAGTACTTC
. TRBD1 TRBJ1-2 TRBV27 CASSHRDRINYGYTF TGTGCCAGCAGTCACCGGGACAGGATTAACTATGGCTACACCTTC
. TRBD2 TRBJ2-5 TRBV7-2 CASSHQAGADETQYF TGTGCCAGCAGCCACCAAGCGGGAGCGGATGAGACCCAGTACTTC
. TRBD1 TRBJ2-7 TRBV6-2/TRBV6-3 CASSRGQGITYEQYF TGTGCCAGCAGCCGTGGACAGGGGATTACCTACGAGCAGTACTTC
. . TRBJ2-5 TRBV15 CATSVTRDKETQYF TGTGCCACCAGCGTCACGCGGGACAAAGAGACCCAGTACTTC
few . TRBJ1-1 TRBV20-1 CSARGKMNTEAFF TGCAGTGCTAGGGGGAAAATGAACACTGAAGCTTTCTTT
few . TRBJ2-7 TRBV20-1 CSAIVRDLKREQYF TGCAGTGCTATAGTCCGGGATCTAAAGAGGGAGCAGTACTTC
. . TRBJ2-5 TRBV2 CASGGQQETQYF TGTGCCAGCGGCGGACAGCAAGAGACCCAGTACTTC
few . TRBJ1-6 TRBV6-2/TRBV6-3 CASSSRTDGSPLHF TGTGCCAGCAGTTCTAGGACAGACGGCTCACCCCTCCACTTT
few . TRBJ2-1 TRBV6-2/TRBV6-3 CASSYDSYEQFF TGTGCCAGCAGTTATGACAGTTACGAGCAGTTCTTC
. TRBD1 TRBJ2-5 TRBV5-1 CASSRTGQAQETQYF TGCGCCAGCAGCCGCACCGGACAGGCGCAAGAGACCCAGTACTTC
. . TRBJ2-3 TRBV7-2 CASSPGTRPVYTQYF TGTGCCAGCAGCCCCGGGACCCGCCCCGTGTATACGCAGTATTTT
. TRBD1 TRBJ2-3 TRBV7-8 CASSLPTGVGDTQYF TGTGCCAGCAGCTTACCGACAGGGGTCGGGGATACGCAGTATTTT
. . TRBJ2-1 TRBV11-1 CASSFLDLYEQFF TGTGCCAGCAGCTTTCTCGATCTCTACGAGCAGTTCTTC
. . TRBJ2-7 TRBV6-5 CASIYRDKATYEQYF TGTGCCAGCATCTACCGGGACAAGGCCACCTACGAGCAGTACTTC
few . TRBJ2-7 TRBV11-2 CASSSTGTLQFYEQYF TGTGCCAGCAGCTCGACCGGGACACTCCAATTCTACGAGCAGTACTTC
. . TRBJ1-1 TRBV6-5 CASSYFGGAPEAFF TGTGCCAGCAGTTACTTTGGGGGCGCCCCTGAAGCTTTCTTT
. . TRBJ1-4 TRBV25-1 CAREEKLFF TGTGCCAGAGAAGAAAAACTGTTTTTT
. TRBD1 TRBJ2-7 TRBV7-2 CASSLDRGAREQYF TGTGCCAGCAGCTTAGACAGGGGGGCTCGTGAGCAGTACTTC
. TRBD1 TRBJ2-7 TRBV20-1 CSAGDRVNSYEQYF TGCAGTGCTGGGGACAGGGTGAATTCCTACGAGCAGTACTTC
. . TRBJ1-4 TRBV20-1 CSAANPWAINEKLFF TGCAGTGCTGCCAACCCCTGGGCGATTAATGAAAAACTGTTTTTT
. . TRBJ2-7 TRBV24-1 CATSLPEQYF TGTGCCACCAGTCTGCCAGAGCAGTACTTC
few . TRBJ1-2 TRBV20-1 CSALLRERKHYGYTF TGCAGTGCCCTTCTCAGGGAGAGGAAGCACTATGGCTACACCTTC
many . TRBJ1-2 TRBV27 CASSLGGYYGYTF TGTGCCAGCAGTTTAGGGGGCTATTATGGCTACACCTTC
few TRBD2 TRBJ2-7 TRBV5-1 CASSFGYGGLAGSSYEQYF TGCGCCAGCAGCTTCGGGTATGGGGGACTAGCGGGAAGTTCCTACGAGCAGTACTTC
few TRBD2 TRBJ2-3 TRBV5-1 CASSLGGGSLTDTQYF TGCGCCAGCAGCTTGGGGGGAGGGTCCCTCACAGATACGCAGTATTTT
. TRBD2 TRBJ2-7 TRBV7-2 CASSGGPMSEQYF TGTGCCAGTAGCGGGGGGCCCATGTCCGAGCAGTACTTC
. . TRBJ2-1 TRBV28 CASRVSMNEQFF TGTGCCAGCAGGGTATCCATGAATGAGCAGTTCTTC
. . TRBJ2-7 TRBV12-5 CASGLGGIQYNEQYF TGTGCTAGTGGCTTGGGGGGTATACAATACAATGAGCAGTACTTC
. TRBD1 TRBJ1-2 TRBV5-1 CASSTLPSGGYGYTF TGCGCCAGCAGCACACTCCCCTCAGGGGGCTATGGCTACACCTTC
. . TRBJ2-3 TRBV7-3 CASSLIGRGDTQYF TGTGCCAGCAGCTTAATAGGGCGGGGAGATACGCAGTATTTT
few . TRBJ2-7 TRBV4-3 CASSQEEDDLRYEQYF TGCGCCAGCAGCCAAGAGGAGGACGATCTTCGGTACGAGCAGTACTTC
few . TRBJ2-1 TRBV12-3/TRBV12-4 CASSTRPNEQFF TGTGCCAGCAGTACACGTCCCAATGAGCAGTTCTTC
few . TRBJ1-2 TRBV28 CASRQGRAPNYGYTF TGTGCCAGCAGACAGGGACGGGCTCCAAACTATGGCTACACCTTC
. TRBD2 TRBJ2-7 TRBV20-1 CSARVAVGLAAGEAQYF TGCAGTGCTAGAGTAGCGGTGGGACTAGCGGCCGGAGAGGCCCAGTACTTC
. . TRBJ2-5 TRBV6-2/TRBV6-3 CASSRRSREETQYF TGTGCCAGCAGCCGCCGCTCTAGGGAAGAGACCCAGTACTTC
. . TRBJ2-4 TRBV18 CASSSPGSVAKNIQYF TGTGCCAGCTCAAGTCCGGGGAGCGTGGCCAAAAACATTCAGTACTTC
. TRBD2 TRBJ2-1 TRBV2 CASRGLAGAEQFF TGTGCCAGCAGGGGACTAGCGGGAGCTGAGCAGTTCTTC
. TRBD2 TRBJ2-1 TRBV5-1 CASSAYTSEEQFF TGCGCCAGCAGCGCCTATACTAGCGAGGAGCAGTTCTTC
few TRBD1 TRBJ1-1 TRBV12-3/TRBV12-4 CASSSDRGGAFF TGTGCCAGCAGCTCCGACAGGGGAGGAGCTTTCTTT
few TRBD2 TRBJ2-7 TRBV25-1 CASSESIVAGETYEQYF TGTGCCAGCAGTGAATCTATAGTAGCGGGAGAGACCTACGAGCAGTACTTC
. TRBD1 TRBJ2-1 TRBV6-5 CASSRGQVSYEQFF TGTGCCAGCAGTCGGGGACAGGTGAGCTACGAGCAGTTCTTC
many . TRBJ2-7 TRBV5-1 CASSLAVGNEQYF TGCGCCAGCAGCTTGGCCGTAGGGAACGAGCAGTACTTC